The present entry profiles one T cell receptor (beta chain) with its context. These data originate in a study of blood T cell repertoires in COVID-19. Across the whole study: Acute-phase and convalescent COVID-19 samples originated in the United States, Italy and Spain. PBMCs, B-cell-depleted T cells, or T cells provided the cDNA or gDNA that made up the material.

CDR1 MGHRA and CDR2 YSYEKL come from the germline V gene. After removal of 0 bases from V and 4 bases from J, the junction contained 8 bases not matched to a gene. CDR3 length: 16 amino acids. Recovery among Cohort 3 donors was established by two negative PCRs, clearance, or symptom resolution. Clones were read by immunoSEQ multiplex PCR, and TCRdb kept only the in-frame ones, dropping some. The sample holds 250,000 to 300,000 clones; over 85% are singletons and the top ten take around 1.9%. Specimen: PBMCs or T cells enriched from blood (not recorded which). This chain links TRBV4-1 with TRBJ1-2; 7 bases agree with TRBD1. The TCR comes from a woman aged 60-75 years who had recovered from COVID-19. CDR3 in amino acids: CASSQEPETGTYGYTF. DNA of the CDR3: TGCGCCAGCAGCCAAGAACCCGAGACAGGGACCTATGGCTACACCTTC.